The 17 T cell receptor beta chains presented below share a single source sample, sequenced in a study of sequential checkpoint blockade in melanoma. Described treatment: randomized to nivolumab then ipilimumab (arm A) or the reverse (arm B). Profiling relied on immunoSEQ multiplex PCR, and the TCRdb table lists in-frame clones only, not all of them. The profile shows 6,000 to 9,500 clones, around 22% of them singletons. Sequencing was performed on tumor tissue (inferred from file names), taken from a patient given nivolumab and ipilimumab in sequence. Source of these receptors: a human donor with melanoma.

There are many counts of this clone. This chain uses TRBV11-3 with TRBJ2-3, with a possible D match to TRBD1 (5 bases). This CDR3 has 14 residues. Germline V CDR1 and CDR2: SGHNT, YENEEA. V was cut by 6 bases and J by 0 bases, with 10 bases left in between. DNA for the CDR3: TGTGCCAGCAGTTTTTGGGGCAGCACAGATACGCAGTATTTT. The encoded protein is CASSFWGSTDTQYF.

This clone was seen more than once but under ten times. The chain employs TRBV6-8 and TRBJ1-2, with D uncertain. Looked up from germline, CDR1 is MNHGY and CDR2 is SAAAGT. This CDR3 has 15 residues. V lost 0 bases and J 4 bases, leaving 12 bases between the germline ends. CDR3 loop: CASSYSPGQAYGYTF. The DNA of the CDR3 is TGTGCCAGCAGTTACTCTCCCGGGCAAGCCTATGGCTACACCTTC.

For the CDR3, the DNA is TGTGCCAGCTCATTGTCTGGGCTTGATCAGCCCCAGCATTTT. Protein product: CASSLSGLDQPQHF. The chain employs TRBV18 and TRBJ1-5; unclear D gene. Germline V gives CDR1 KGHSH, CDR2 LQKENI. This CDR3 region has 14 residues. V shed 5 bases and J shed 5 bases, with 13 bases lying between them.

The chain has TRBV9 and TRBJ2-6; D uncertain. V lost 3 bases, J lost 3 bases, and 1 base lay in between. Germline CDR1 SGDLS, CDR2 YYNGEE. This CDR3 is built from 12 residues. For the CDR3, the DNA is TGTGCCAGCAGCGGTGGGGCCAACGTCCTGACTTTC. This codes for CASSGGANVLTF.

This clone showed up just a few times. Germline and junction disagree at one end, which may indicate a read error. The chain couples TRBV6-8 to TRBJ2-2; maybe TRBD1 (6 bases). Germline loops: CDR1 MNHGY, CDR2 SAAAGT. This CDR3 spans 15 amino acids. CDR3 coding DNA: TGTGCCATCAGTGCAGGGGCCCCGATGGCCGGGGAGCTGTTTTTT. It yields the protein CAISAGAPMAGELFF.

The V call is TRBV5-1, the J call TRBJ1-2; D is possibly TRBD1 (5 bases). CDR3 length: 17 residues. The germline gives CDR1 SGHRS, CDR2 YFSETQ. The V and J ends lost 4 bases and 2 bases respectively, with 21 bases between them. The CDR3 loop is CASSPPPGRRGNYGYTF. In DNA, the CDR3 is TGCGCCAGCAGCCCTCCGCCGGGTAGGAGGGGCAACTATGGCTACACCTTC.

The rearrangement links TRBV5-1 to TRBJ2-1; possible D gene TRBD1, 5 bases. V was trimmed by 0 bases and J by 2 bases, leaving 9 bases between them. This CDR3 has 15 residues. Germline CDR1 SGHRS, CDR2 YFSETQ. The CDR3 here is CASSLEGNTYNEQFF. CDR3 nucleotide sequence: TGCGCCAGCAGCTTGGAGGGGAATACCTACAATGAGCAGTTCTTC.

Many counts were recorded for this clone. The CDR3 DNA sequence: TGTGCCAGCAGCATCGCCGGGACTAGCGGGAGGGCCTCCTACAATGAGCAGTTCTTC. Amino acid sequence: CASSIAGTSGRASYNEQFF. V gene TRBV11-3 combines with J gene TRBJ2-1; TRBD2 matches 16 bases. The V and J ends lost 5 bases and 0 bases, in that order; junction bases with no gene match: 7. Germline V gene sequence: CDR1 SGHNT, CDR2 YENEEA. The CDR3 has 19 amino acids.

This clone came up a few times. The CDR3 loop reads CASSWLGGPQHF. The CDR3 DNA sequence: TGTGCCAGCAGCTGGTTGGGGGGGCCCCAGCATTTT. This chain connects TRBV25-1 to TRBJ1-5, with D tentatively TRBD1 (5 bases). This CDR3 region has 12 residues. V was pared by 6 bases and J by 9 bases, with 12 bases between. CDR1 and CDR2 (germline): MGHDK, SYGVNS.

This clone was seen at least ten times. The chain links TRBV6-8 to TRBJ2-1; D possibly uses TRBD1 or TRBD2 (5 bases each). Germline V gene lookup returns CDR1 MNHGY and CDR2 SAAAGT. CDR3 length: 15 amino acids. Trimming removed 5 bases from V and 4 bases from J, with 15 bases in between. The chain's CDR3 is CASSVEGWPYNEQFF. In nucleotides, the CDR3 is TGTGCCAGCAGTGTCGAGGGGTGGCCTTACAATGAGCAGTTCTTC.

V usage is TRBV7-7 and J usage is TRBJ2-2, with 12 bases that match TRBD2. The V segment lost 4 bases and the J segment 8 bases; nucleotides outside the gene matches: 5. This CDR3 spans 15 amino acids. CDR1 is SSHAT, CDR2 FNYEAQ, per germline (reference sequence). CDR3 sequence (DNA): TGTGCCAGCAGCTCCCTAGCGGGGGGGAGTGGGGAGCTGTTTTTT. It codes for CASSSLAGGSGELFF.

This clone was seen at least ten times. V usage is TRBV11-3 and J usage is TRBJ2-5, with D perhaps TRBD2 (6 bases). This CDR3 region has 14 residues. Germline CDR1 SGHNT, CDR2 YENEEA. V was pared by 6 bases and J by 5 bases, with 16 bases between. This CDR3 reads CASSKAGPGETQYF. The CDR3 region has the DNA TGTGCCAGCAGTAAGGCGGGGCCAGGGGAGACCCAGTACTTC.

This clone was detected many times. The chain has TRBV6-8 and TRBJ1-3; perhaps TRBD1 as D (6 bases). The germline V gene has CDR1 MNHGY and CDR2 SAAAGT. This CDR3 is built from 16 residues. The V and J ends lost 5 bases and 4 bases respectively, with 18 bases between them. As DNA, the CDR3 is TGTGCCAGCAGTGACGACCGCAGGGGCTACGGAAACACCATATATTTT. Encoded protein: CASSDDRRGYGNTIYF.

In this sample, this clone turned up a few times. The gene calls are TRBV22-1 and TRBJ2-1; the table's TRBD2 call for D was not verified on the DNA. TRBV22-1 is a recognized pseudogene. This CDR3 comprises 15 residues. CDR3 amino acids: CASSLWWRDSNEQFF. The DNA of the CDR3 is TGTGCCAGCAGTTTATGGTGGCGGGACTCCAATGAGCAGTTCTTC.

This clone was recorded a few times. The chain carries TRBV1 and TRBJ2-7; no check of the table's D call, TRBD2, against the DNA was made. TRBV1 is annotated as a pseudogene. The CDR3 sequence is 15 residues long. This chain's CDR3 is CASSKGAGAFYEQYV. CDR3 coding DNA: TGCGCCAGCAGCAAAGGGGCGGGGGCTTTCTACGAGCAGTACGTC.

The rearrangement uses TRBV11-3 and TRBJ2-3, with unresolved D. Germline-derived CDR1 and CDR2 are SGHNT and YENEEA. The V end was cut by 4 bases, the J end by 2 bases, with 13 bases between. The CDR3 loop spans 15 amino acids. The CDR3, as DNA: TGTGCCAGCAGCTATACCGGGCATTTCACAGATACGCAGTATTTT. Amino acids: CASSYTGHFTDTQYF.

The genes are TRBV19 and TRBJ1-1, with a possible D match to TRBD1 (6 bases). Trimming took 4 bases from V and 3 from J, leaving 21 bases between them. Germline V gene data show CDR1 as LNHDA and CDR2 as SQIVND (reference sequence). This CDR3 is 17 amino acids long. The CDR3 DNA reads as TGTGCCAGTAGTACTGGCAGGGGCCCACCCGGGGACACTGAAGCTTTCTTT. Protein: CASSTGRGPPGDTEAFF.